The sequence of this T cell receptor beta chain was determined in a study of human T cells and chemical hapten exposure. TCRdb re-analysed the RACE reads in MiXCR, keeping a single row per CDR3 protein. Counted here are about 340,000 distinct CDR3 sequences, 6% to 8.5% occurring once; the ten biggest clones make up less than 10%. Sample time point: patch test 1, 2 weeks after DPC sensitization. Specified treatment: therapeutic diphenylcyclopropenone sensitization with weekly scalp DPC. Study-level results: TCRs at high frequency, those above 1 in 1000, did not change with DPC sensitization.

Points on this clonotype: Its antigen is currently unknown.

Germline V lookup: CDR1 MDHEN, CDR2 SYDVKM. There are 14 residues in the CDR3. V was cut by 6 bases and J by 1 base, with 10 bases left in between. J is TRBJ1-5 and V is TRBV28; D not certain. The source was whole blood, collected in connection with sensitization to the hapten diphenylcyclopropenone (DPC). The clonotype originates from a woman in her late teens or twenties with alopecia areata. Some clones in this sample may be carry-over from other donors' samples. DNA for the CDR3: TGTGCCAGCAGCAACCAACTGAGCAATCAGCCCCAGCATTTT. Translated, it gives CASSNQLSNQPQHF.